These 21 T cell receptor beta chains originate from one sample sequenced in a study of blood T cell repertoires in COVID-19. Clones were read by immunoSEQ multiplex PCR, and TCRdb kept only the in-frame ones, dropping some. The sample holds 62,000 or so clones, 80% to 90% seen once. The sample comprised peripheral blood. These TCRs come from a woman aged 55 to 70 with acute or convalescent COVID-19.

The V gene is TRBV28, the J gene TRBJ1-1; D may be TRBD1 (5 bases). There are 14 residues in the CDR3. Germline CDR1 and CDR2: MDHEN and SYDVKM. The V end lost 2 bases, the J end lost 6 bases, and 13 bases lay between the germline ends. The CDR3, as DNA: TGTGCCAGCAGTTTACCAGGGAAGGGCCCTGAAGCTTTCTTT. Its protein product is CASSLPGKGPEAFF.

The chain couples TRBV3-1 (or the pseudogene TRBV3-2) to TRBJ2-1; no definite D call. Germline V gives CDR1 LGHDT, CDR2 YNNKEL (reference sequence). V lost 5 bases to trimming and J lost 0 bases, with 17 bases between them. CDR3 length: 17 amino acids. The CDR3 nucleotides read TGTGCCAGCAGCGCGCTTAGATCCTGGAGCTCCTACAATGAGCAGTTCTTC. It is translated as CASSALRSWSSYNEQFF.

This clone was detected once. V usage is TRBV24-1 and J usage is TRBJ2-2; the match to TRBD2 covers 7 bases. The germline V gene has CDR1 KGHDR and CDR2 SFDVKD. This CDR3 comprises 14 residues. With 0 bases clipped from V and 9 bases from J, the junction kept 3 bases outside the gene matches. CDR3: CATSDLTGGRELFF. The CDR3, as DNA: TGTGCCACCAGTGATTTGACGGGGGGACGGGAGCTGTTTTTT.

The chain couples TRBV28 to TRBJ2-2, with TRBD1 matching over 9 bases. The CDR3 loop spans 16 amino acids. J was trimmed by 6 bases and V by 6 bases; bases with no gene match: 11. Germline V lookup: CDR1 MDHEN, CDR2 SYDVKM. CDR3 nucleotide sequence: TGTGCCAGCAGACCCTACACAGGGGGCCCTCCCGGGGAGCTGTTTTTT. Its translation is CASRPYTGGPPGELFF.

The chain joins TRBV18 to TRBJ1-5, with TRBD1 matching 8 bases. The J segment lost 9 bases and the V segment lost 4 bases, leaving 14 bases of the junction unmatched. Germline CDR1 is KGHSH and CDR2 is LQKENI. The CDR3 has 16 residues. CDR3 sequence reads: CASSHGQGTAFGPQHF. The CDR3 nucleotides are TGTGCCAGCTCACACGGACAGGGAACAGCATTTGGGCCCCAGCATTTT.

The V gene is TRBV2, the J gene TRBJ2-7; D is unresolved. This CDR3 is 12 amino acids long. Trimming took off 6 bases at V and 5 bases at J, with 11 bases between the two ends. Per the germline V gene, CDR1 is SNHLY and CDR2 is FYNNEI. The DNA of the CDR3 is TGTGCCAGCAGCGTTTCGGTACACGAGCAGTACTTC. It encodes CASSVSVHEQYF.

The chain has TRBV3-1 (or the pseudogene TRBV3-2) and TRBJ1-6; 9 positions agree with TRBD1. The trim removed 1 base at V and 9 bases at J, leaving 4 bases unmatched. CDR1 and CDR2 (germline): LGHDT, YNNKEL (reference sequence). This CDR3 comprises 15 residues. CDR3 region: CASSQGTGVFSPLHF. The CDR3 DNA follows: TGTGCCAGCAGCCAAGGGACAGGGGTTTTTTCACCCCTCCACTTT.

Regarding this clone: The junction and the germline gene differ at one end; a read error may be behind it. The rearrangement uses TRBV2 and TRBJ2-7; TRBD1 might be the D (5 bases). This CDR3 region has 13 residues. CDR1 and CDR2 (germline): SNHLY, FYNNEI. The chain's CDR3 is CASSEVQGITPHF. In DNA form, the CDR3 reads TGTGCCAGCAGTGAAGTCCAGGGCATCACCCCCCACTTC.

The V call is TRBV18, the J call TRBJ2-2, with D possibly being TRBD2 (6 bases). The CDR3 consists of 15 residues. The ends were cut back, 4 bases at V and 0 bases at J, with 9 bases in the middle. The germline CDR1 and CDR2 sequences are KGHSH and LQKENI. The CDR3 loop is CASSRGGANTGELFF. The CDR3 DNA reads as TGTGCCAGCTCACGCGGCGGGGCGAACACCGGGGAGCTGTTTTTT.

This chain links TRBV28 with TRBJ2-5, with 7 positions matching TRBD1. There are 17 residues in the CDR3. Unmatched junction bases numbered 13, after V lost 2 bases and J lost 4 bases. Germline CDR1 MDHEN, CDR2 SYDVKM. The DNA for the CDR3 is TGTGCCAGCAGTTTAAATGGAAGGGGGCGAGGTGGAGAGACCCAGTACTTC. It codes for CASSLNGRGRGGETQYF.

This clone has a single count. The V gene is TRBV29-1, the J gene TRBJ2-3; unclear D gene. Germline V gene data show CDR1 as SQVTM and CDR2 as ANQGSEA. The length of the CDR3 is 13 residues. Between the trimmed V and J ends, which lost 4 bases and 2 bases, there was a span of 10 bases. The CDR3 protein is CSVGQAITDTQYF. DNA of the CDR3: TGCAGCGTTGGCCAGGCGATCACAGATACGCAGTATTTT.

V gene TRBV14 combines with J gene TRBJ1-6; 10 bases fit TRBD1. The CDR3 length is 15 residues. The germline V gene encodes CDR1 SGHDN and CDR2 FVKESK. V lost 5 bases, J lost 9 bases, and 7 bases stayed unmatched. The CDR3 sequence: CASSDSRDRGSPLHF. For the CDR3, the DNA is TGTGCCAGCAGCGATTCCAGGGACAGGGGTTCACCCCTCCACTTT. The whole variable domain, remainder taken from reference TRBV14 and TRBJ1-6, is EAGVTQFPSHSVIEKGQTVTLRCDPISGHDNLYWYRRVMGKEIKFLLHFVKESKQDESGMPNNRFLAERTGGTYSTLKVQPAELEDSGVYFCASSDSRDRGSPLHFGNGTRLTVT.

This clone was counted once. This chain joins TRBV7-2 and TRBJ2-2; 7 bases map to TRBD2. The CDR3 sequence is 15 residues long. Germline V gene data show CDR1 as SGHTA and CDR2 as FQGNSA. With 3 bases clipped from V and 0 bases from J, the junction kept 1 base outside the gene matches. The DNA for the CDR3 is TGTGCCAGCAGCTTGGGGGGGGCGAACACCGGGGAGCTGTTTTTT. This gives the protein CASSLGGANTGELFF.

This clone was seen only a few times. This rearrangement joins TRBV5-1 to TRBJ2-7, with 7 positions matching TRBD1. The CDR3 sequence is 16 residues long. V gave up 1 base and J gave up 0 bases; unmatched junction bases: 7. Germline-derived CDR1 and CDR2 are SGHRS and YFSETQ. Written as DNA, the CDR3 is TGCGCCAGCAGCTTGATGGCGACAGGGAGCTCCTACGAGCAGTACTTC. Translated: CASSLMATGSSYEQYF.

The chain combines TRBV27 with TRBJ2-7, with 7 bases lining up with TRBD1. V trimming: 2 bases; J trimming: 6 bases; junction bases outside the gene matches: 7. Germline-derived CDR1 and CDR2 are MNHEY and SMNVEV (reference sequence). The CDR3 has 14 amino acids. CDR3 amino acids: CASSLRTGPSEQYF. CDR3 sequence (DNA): TGTGCCAGCAGTTTAAGGACAGGCCCCAGCGAGCAGTACTTC.

This clone was counted a single time. This chain uses TRBV5-1 with TRBJ2-5, with 12 bases identical to TRBD2. The J segment lost 1 base and the V segment lost 4 bases, leaving 11 bases of the junction unmatched. The CDR3 spans 18 residues. Per the germline V gene, CDR1 is SGHRS and CDR2 is YFSETQ. The CDR3 loop is CASSPRGTSGGPQETQYF. The CDR3 DNA is TGCGCCAGCAGCCCGCGGGGAACTAGCGGGGGGCCCCAAGAGACCCAGTACTTC. The full variable domain, rest sourced from reference TRBV5-1 and TRBJ2-5, is KAGVTQTPRYLIKTRGQQVTLSCSPISGHRSVSWYQQTPGQGLQFLFEYFSETQRNKGNFPGRFSGRQFSNSRSEMNVSTLELGDSALYLCASSPRGTSGGPQETQYFGPGTRLLVL.

The chain has TRBV28 and TRBJ1-6; TRBD1 matches 10 bases. Unmatched junction bases numbered 8, after V lost 8 bases and J lost 7 bases. CDR3 size: 15 residues. In germline, CDR1 is MDHEN, CDR2 SYDVKM. Here the CDR3 reads CASRTPTGGNSPLHF. As DNA, the CDR3 is TGTGCCAGCCGGACCCCGACAGGGGGCAATTCACCCCTCCACTTT.

This rearrangement joins TRBV28 to TRBJ1-4; unclear D gene. Trimming stripped 7 bases from V and 3 bases from J, with 15 bases between. The CDR3 runs to 15 residues. The germline gives CDR1 MDHEN, CDR2 SYDVKM. The CDR3 region is CASTMRRAANEKLFF. DNA for the CDR3: TGTGCCAGCACGATGAGGAGGGCGGCTAATGAAAAACTGTTTTTT.

This clone was detected a few times. The chain couples TRBV4-1 to TRBJ1-5, with 8 nucleotides matching TRBD1. Germline values: CDR1 MGHRA, CDR2 YSYEKL. The V segment lost 2 bases and the J segment 6 bases; nucleotides outside the gene matches: 6. The CDR3 totals 15 residues. CDR3 in amino acids: CASSQHGQGAQPQHF. CDR3 DNA: TGCGCCAGCAGCCAACACGGACAGGGAGCTCAGCCCCAGCATTTT.

The chain employs TRBV5-1 and TRBJ1-4; 10 bases match TRBD1. The length of the CDR3 is 16 residues. The J segment lost 7 bases and the V segment lost 4 bases, leaving 10 bases of the junction unmatched. Germline V gene sequence: CDR1 SGHRS, CDR2 YFSETQ. The CDR3: CASSPNSGQGSEKLFF. CDR3 bases: TGCGCCAGCAGCCCAAACTCGGGACAGGGGTCTGAAAAACTGTTTTTT.

The chain has TRBV15 and TRBJ2-1; the match to TRBD1 covers 9 bases. The CDR3 is 15 amino acids. Trimming took 5 bases from V and 4 from J; bases not matched to a gene: 6. Germline CDR1 LNHNV, CDR2 YYDKDF (reference sequence). As DNA, the CDR3 is TGTGCCACCAGCCGAGGACAGGGGACATACAATGAGCAGTTCTTC. This codes for CATSRGQGTYNEQFF.